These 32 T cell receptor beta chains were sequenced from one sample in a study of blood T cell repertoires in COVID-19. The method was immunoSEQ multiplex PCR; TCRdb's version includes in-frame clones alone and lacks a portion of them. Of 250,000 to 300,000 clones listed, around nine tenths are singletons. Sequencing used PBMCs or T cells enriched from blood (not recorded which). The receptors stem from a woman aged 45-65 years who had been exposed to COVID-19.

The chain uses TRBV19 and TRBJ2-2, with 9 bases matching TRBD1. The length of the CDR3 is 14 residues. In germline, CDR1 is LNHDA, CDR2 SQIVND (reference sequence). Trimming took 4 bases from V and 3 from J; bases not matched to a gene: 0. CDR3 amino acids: CASSRDRDTGELFF. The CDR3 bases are TGTGCCAGTAGTAGGGACAGGGACACCGGGGAGCTGTTTTTT.

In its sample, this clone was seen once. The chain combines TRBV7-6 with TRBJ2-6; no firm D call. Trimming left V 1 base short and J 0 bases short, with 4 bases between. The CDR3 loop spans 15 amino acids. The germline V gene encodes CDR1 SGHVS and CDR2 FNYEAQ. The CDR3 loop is CASSLDTSGANVLTF. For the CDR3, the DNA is TGTGCCAGCAGCTTAGACACCTCTGGGGCCAACGTCCTGACTTTC.

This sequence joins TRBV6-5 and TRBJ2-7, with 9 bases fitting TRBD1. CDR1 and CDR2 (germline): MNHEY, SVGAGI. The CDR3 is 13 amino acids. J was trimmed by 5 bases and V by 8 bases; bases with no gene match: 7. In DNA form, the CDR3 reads TGTGCCAGCGAGGACAGGGGTTCCGACGAGCAGTACTTC. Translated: CASEDRGSDEQYF.

The CDR3 loop reads CASSPGQGDNSPLHF. The CDR3 nucleotides read TGTGCCAGCTCACCAGGACAGGGTGATAATTCACCCCTCCACTTT. The chain links TRBV18 to TRBJ1-6; 8 bases fit TRBD1. Trimming took 2 bases from V and 5 from J; bases not matched to a gene: 2. This CDR3 spans 15 amino acids. The germline V gene has CDR1 KGHSH and CDR2 LQKENI.

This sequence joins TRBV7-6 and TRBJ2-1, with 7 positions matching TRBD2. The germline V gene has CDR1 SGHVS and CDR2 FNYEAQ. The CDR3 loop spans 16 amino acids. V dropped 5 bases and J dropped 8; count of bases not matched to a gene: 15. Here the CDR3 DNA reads TGTGCCAGCAGCAAGCGAAGACTAGCCCTGGCCGATGAGCAGTTCTTC. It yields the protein CASSKRRLALADEQFF.

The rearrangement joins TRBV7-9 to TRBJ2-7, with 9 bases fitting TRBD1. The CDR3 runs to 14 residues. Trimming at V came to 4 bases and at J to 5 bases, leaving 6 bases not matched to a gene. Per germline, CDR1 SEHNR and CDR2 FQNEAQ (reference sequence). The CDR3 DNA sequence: TGTGCCAGCAGCTCTTACGACAGGGGGGACGAGCAGTACTTC. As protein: CASSSYDRGDEQYF.

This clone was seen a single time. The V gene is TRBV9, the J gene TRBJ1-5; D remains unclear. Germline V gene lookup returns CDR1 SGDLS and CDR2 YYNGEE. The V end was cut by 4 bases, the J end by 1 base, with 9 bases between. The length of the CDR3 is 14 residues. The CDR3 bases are TGTGCCAGCAGCACCCCCGGGAGCAATCAGCCCCAGCATTTT. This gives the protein CASSTPGSNQPQHF.

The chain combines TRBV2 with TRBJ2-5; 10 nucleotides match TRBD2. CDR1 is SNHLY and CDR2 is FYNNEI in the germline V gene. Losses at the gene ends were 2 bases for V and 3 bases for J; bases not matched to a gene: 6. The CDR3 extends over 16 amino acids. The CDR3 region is CASSELSGGAEETQYF. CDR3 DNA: TGTGCCAGCAGTGAACTAAGCGGGGGGGCAGAAGAGACCCAGTACTTC.

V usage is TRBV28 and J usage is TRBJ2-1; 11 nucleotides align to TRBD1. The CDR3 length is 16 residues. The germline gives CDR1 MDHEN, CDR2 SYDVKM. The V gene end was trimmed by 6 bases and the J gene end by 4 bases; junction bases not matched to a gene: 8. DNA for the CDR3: TGTGCCAGCAGAAACGCCGGGACAGGGGGGTACAATGAGCAGTTCTTC. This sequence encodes CASRNAGTGGYNEQFF.

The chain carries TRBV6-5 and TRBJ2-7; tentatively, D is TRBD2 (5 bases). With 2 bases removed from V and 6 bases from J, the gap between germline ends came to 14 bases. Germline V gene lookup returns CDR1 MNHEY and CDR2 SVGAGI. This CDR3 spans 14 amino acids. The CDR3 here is CASSYRREIGEQYF. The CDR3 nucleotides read TGTGCCAGCAGTTACCGTAGGGAGATCGGCGAGCAGTACTTC.

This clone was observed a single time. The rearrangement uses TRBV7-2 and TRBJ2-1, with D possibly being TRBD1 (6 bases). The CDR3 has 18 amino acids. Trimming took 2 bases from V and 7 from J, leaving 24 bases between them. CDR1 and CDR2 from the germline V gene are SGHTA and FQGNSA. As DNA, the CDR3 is TGTGCCAGCAGCTTATATCAGGTGGGCCAGGGGTCTCAAAATGAGCAGTTCTTC. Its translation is CASSLYQVGQGSQNEQFF.

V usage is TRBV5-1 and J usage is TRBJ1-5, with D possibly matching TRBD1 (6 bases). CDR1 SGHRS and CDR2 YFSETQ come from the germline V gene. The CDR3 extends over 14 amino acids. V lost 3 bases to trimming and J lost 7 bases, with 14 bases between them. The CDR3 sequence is CASSSTQGEQPQHF. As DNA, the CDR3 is TGCGCCAGCAGCTCCACACAGGGTGAACAGCCCCAGCATTTT.

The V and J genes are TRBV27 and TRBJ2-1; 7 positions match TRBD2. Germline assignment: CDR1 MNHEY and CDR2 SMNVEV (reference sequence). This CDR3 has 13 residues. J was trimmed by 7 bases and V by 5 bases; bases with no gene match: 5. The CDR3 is CASSRLAVNEQFF. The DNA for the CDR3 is TGTGCCAGCAGTAGGCTAGCGGTGAATGAGCAGTTCTTC.

CDR3 sequence: CASRTRDREWNTIYF. For the CDR3, the DNA is TGCGCCAGCAGAACCCGGGACAGGGAGTGGAACACCATATATTTT. The chain uses TRBV10-1 and TRBJ1-3; 9 bases align to TRBD1. The trim removed 6 bases at V and 7 bases at J, leaving 10 bases unmatched. This CDR3 region has 15 residues. The germline V gene encodes CDR1 WNHNN and CDR2 SYGVQD (reference sequence).

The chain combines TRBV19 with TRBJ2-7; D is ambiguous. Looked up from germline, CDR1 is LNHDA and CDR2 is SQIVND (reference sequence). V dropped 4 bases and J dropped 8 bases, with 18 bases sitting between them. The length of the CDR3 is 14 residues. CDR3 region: CASSTPSLSPKQYF. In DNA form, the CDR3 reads TGTGCCAGTAGTACACCCTCCCTGAGTCCCAAGCAGTACTTC.

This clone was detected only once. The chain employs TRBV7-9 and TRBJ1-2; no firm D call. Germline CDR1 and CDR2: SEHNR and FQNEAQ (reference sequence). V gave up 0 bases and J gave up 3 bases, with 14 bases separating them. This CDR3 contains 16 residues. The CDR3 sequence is CASSLAAARSDYGYTF. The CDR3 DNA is TGTGCCAGCAGCTTAGCTGCAGCCCGCAGCGACTATGGCTACACCTTC.

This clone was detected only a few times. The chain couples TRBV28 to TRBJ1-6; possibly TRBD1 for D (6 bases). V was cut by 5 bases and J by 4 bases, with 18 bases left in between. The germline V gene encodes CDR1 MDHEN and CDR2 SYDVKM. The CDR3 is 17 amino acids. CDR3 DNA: TGTGCCAGCAGTCCCTTTTCGACAGGAGGTTATAATTCACCCCTCCACTTT. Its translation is CASSPFSTGGYNSPLHF.

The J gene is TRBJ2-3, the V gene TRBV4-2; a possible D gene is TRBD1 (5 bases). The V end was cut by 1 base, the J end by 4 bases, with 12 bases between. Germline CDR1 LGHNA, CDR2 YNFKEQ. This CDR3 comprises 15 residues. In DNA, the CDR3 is TGTGCCAGCAGCCAAGGTCAGGGAAACCCAGATACGCAGTATTTT. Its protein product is CASSQGQGNPDTQYF.

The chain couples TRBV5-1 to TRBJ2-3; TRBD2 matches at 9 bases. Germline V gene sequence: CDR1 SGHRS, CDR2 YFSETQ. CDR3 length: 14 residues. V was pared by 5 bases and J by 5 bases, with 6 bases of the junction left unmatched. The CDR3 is CASSVTSGIDTQYF. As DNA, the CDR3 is TGCGCCAGCAGTGTGACTAGCGGTATAGATACGCAGTATTTT. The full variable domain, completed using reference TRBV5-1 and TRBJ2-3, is KAGVTQTPRYLIKTRGQQVTLSCSPISGHRSVSWYQQTPGQGLQFLFEYFSETQRNKGNFPGRFSGRQFSNSRSEMNVSTLELGDSALYLCASSVTSGIDTQYFGPGTRLTVL.

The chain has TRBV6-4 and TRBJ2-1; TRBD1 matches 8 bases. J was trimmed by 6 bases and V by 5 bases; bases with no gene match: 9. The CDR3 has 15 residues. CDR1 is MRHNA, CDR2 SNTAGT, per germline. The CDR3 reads CASSYDRGQPNEQFF. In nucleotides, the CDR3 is TGTGCCAGCAGTTACGACAGGGGTCAACCCAATGAGCAGTTCTTC.

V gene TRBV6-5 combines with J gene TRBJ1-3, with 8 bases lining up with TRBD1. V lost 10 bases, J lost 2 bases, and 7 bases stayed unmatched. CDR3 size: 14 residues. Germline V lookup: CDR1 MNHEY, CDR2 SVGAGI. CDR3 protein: CATPPDRAGNTIYF. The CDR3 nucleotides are TGTGCCACCCCCCCGGACAGGGCTGGAAACACCATATATTTT.

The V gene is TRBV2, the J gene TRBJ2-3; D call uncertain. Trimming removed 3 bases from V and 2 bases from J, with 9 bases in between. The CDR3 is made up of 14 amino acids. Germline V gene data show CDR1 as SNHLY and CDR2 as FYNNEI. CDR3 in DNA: TGTGCCAGCAGTGAGGCGTTAGCCACAGATACGCAGTATTTT. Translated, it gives CASSEALATDTQYF.

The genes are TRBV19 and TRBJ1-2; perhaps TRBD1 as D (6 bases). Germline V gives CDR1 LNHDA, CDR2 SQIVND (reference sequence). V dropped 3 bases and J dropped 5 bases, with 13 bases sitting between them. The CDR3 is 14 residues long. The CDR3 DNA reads TGTGCCAGTAGTATCAACGGACAGAGTTATGGCTACACCTTC. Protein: CASSINGQSYGYTF.

CDR3 sequence reads: CASSPQGGPTYEQYF. CDR3 coding DNA: TGTGCCAGCAGCCCTCAGGGGGGACCAACCTACGAGCAGTACTTC. V usage is TRBV7-2 and J usage is TRBJ2-7; D possibly corresponds to TRBD1 (7 bases). Germline assignment: CDR1 SGHTA and CDR2 FQGNSA. The CDR3 spans 15 residues. Trimming removed 5 bases at V and 2 bases at J, with 16 bases between. The full variable domain, its missing parts supplied by reference TRBV7-2 and TRBJ2-7, is GAGVSQSPSNKVTEKGKDVELRCDPISGHTALYWYRQSLGQGLEFLIYFQGNSAPDKSGLPSDRFSAERTGGSVSTLTIQRTQQEDSAVYLCASSPQGGPTYEQYFGPGTRLTVT.

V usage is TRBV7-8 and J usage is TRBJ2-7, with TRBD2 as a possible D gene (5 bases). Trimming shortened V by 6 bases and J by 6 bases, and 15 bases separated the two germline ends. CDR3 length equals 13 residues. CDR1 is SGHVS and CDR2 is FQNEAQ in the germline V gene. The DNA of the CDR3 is TGTGCCAGCAGTGCAGCGGCCACCCGCGAGCAGTACTTC. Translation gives CASSAAATREQYF.

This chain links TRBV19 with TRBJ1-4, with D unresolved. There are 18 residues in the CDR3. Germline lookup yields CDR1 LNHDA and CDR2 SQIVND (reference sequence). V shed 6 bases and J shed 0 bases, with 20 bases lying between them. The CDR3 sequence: CASRLSVRIDATNEKLFF. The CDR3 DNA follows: TGTGCCAGTAGACTAAGCGTGCGTATCGATGCAACTAATGAAAAACTGTTTTTT.

The CDR3 nucleotides are TGTGCCAGCAGCCAAGTTTCCGGGAACACTGAAGCTTTCTTT. Protein sequence: CASSQVSGNTEAFF. V is TRBV3-1 (or the pseudogene TRBV3-2) and J is TRBJ1-1; D gene unclear. The germline V gene encodes CDR1 LGHDT and CDR2 YNNKEL (reference sequence). The germline V and J ends were trimmed by 1 base and 1 base, with 7 bases remaining between them. The length of the CDR3 is 14 residues.

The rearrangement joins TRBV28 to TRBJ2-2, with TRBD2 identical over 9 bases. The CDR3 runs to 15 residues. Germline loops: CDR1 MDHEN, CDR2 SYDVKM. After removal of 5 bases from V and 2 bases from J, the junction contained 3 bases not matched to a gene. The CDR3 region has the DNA TGTGCCAGCAGTGAAGCGGGGGGTAACACCGGGGAGCTGTTTTTT. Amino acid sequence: CASSEAGGNTGELFF. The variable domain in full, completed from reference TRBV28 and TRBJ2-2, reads DVKVTQSSRYLVKRTGEKVFLECVQDMDHENMFWYRQDPGLGLRLIYFSYDVKMKEKGDIPEGYSVSREKKERFSLILESASTNQTSMYLCASSEAGGNTGELFFGEGSRLTVL.

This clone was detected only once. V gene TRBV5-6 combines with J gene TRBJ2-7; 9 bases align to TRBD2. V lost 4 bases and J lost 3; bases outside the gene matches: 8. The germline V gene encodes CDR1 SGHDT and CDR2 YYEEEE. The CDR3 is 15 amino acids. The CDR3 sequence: CASSPGLAGIYEQYF. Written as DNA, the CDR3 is TGTGCCAGCAGCCCCGGGCTAGCGGGGATCTACGAGCAGTACTTC.

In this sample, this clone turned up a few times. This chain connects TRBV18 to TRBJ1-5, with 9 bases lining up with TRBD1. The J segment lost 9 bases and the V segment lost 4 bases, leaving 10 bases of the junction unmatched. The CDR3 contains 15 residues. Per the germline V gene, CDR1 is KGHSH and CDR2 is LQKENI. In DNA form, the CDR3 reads TGTGCCAGCTCACAGAAGAGCGGGACAGGGTCGCCCCAGCATTTT. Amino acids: CASSQKSGTGSPQHF.

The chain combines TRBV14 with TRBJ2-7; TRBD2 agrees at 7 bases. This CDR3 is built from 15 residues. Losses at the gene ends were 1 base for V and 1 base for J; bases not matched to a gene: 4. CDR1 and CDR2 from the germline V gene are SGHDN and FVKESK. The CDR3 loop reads CASSQGRGWSYEQYF. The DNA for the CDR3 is TGTGCCAGCAGCCAAGGGCGGGGGTGGTCCTACGAGCAGTACTTC.

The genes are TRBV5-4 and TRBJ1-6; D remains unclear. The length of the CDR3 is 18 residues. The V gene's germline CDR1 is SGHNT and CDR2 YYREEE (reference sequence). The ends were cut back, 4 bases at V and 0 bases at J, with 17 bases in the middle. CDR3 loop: CASSGSGQEVSYNSPLHF. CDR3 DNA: TGTGCCAGCAGCGGGAGTGGGCAGGAGGTCTCCTATAATTCACCCCTCCACTTT.